The 25 T cell receptor beta chains in this list originate from one sample, sequenced in a study of blood T cell repertoires in COVID-19. Sequencing used immunoSEQ multiplex PCR; TCRdb keeps in-frame clones, though not all of them. The sample yields about 240,000 clones, 86% seen once. The specimen sequenced was peripheral blood. The receptors come from a man older than 75 with acute or convalescent COVID-19.

This clone was recorded once. The CDR3 coding sequence is TGCGCCAGCAGTAGACTAGCGGTTAGGGGAGGCAATGAGCAGTTCTTC. This encodes CASSRLAVRGGNEQFF. This chain links TRBV5-1 with TRBJ2-1; TRBD2 matches 9 bases. Germline trimming cut 5 bases from V and 6 bases from J; bases unmatched to any gene: 12. The germline gives CDR1 SGHRS, CDR2 YFSETQ. The CDR3 totals 16 residues.

V and J are TRBV3-1 (or the pseudogene TRBV3-2) and TRBJ1-1; possible D gene TRBD1, 6 bases. This CDR3 contains 15 residues. The V gene's germline CDR1 is LGHDT and CDR2 YNNKEL (reference sequence). V shed 4 bases and J shed 5 bases, with 17 bases lying between them. DNA of the CDR3: TGTGCCAGCAGCCCTATCCCAGGGGTGGGGACTGAAGCTTTCTTT. This codes for CASSPIPGVGTEAFF.

This clone was seen only a few times. The chain is built from TRBV9 and TRBJ1-1; 7 bases line up with TRBD1. Germline loops: CDR1 SGDLS, CDR2 YYNGEE. V gave up 0 bases and J gave up 3 bases; unmatched junction bases: 5. This CDR3 has 15 amino acids. The CDR3 spells CASSVGARGYTEAFF. The CDR3 DNA reads as TGTGCCAGCAGCGTAGGAGCCAGGGGGTACACTGAAGCTTTCTTT. The full variable domain, rest sourced from reference TRBV9 and TRBJ1-1, is DSGVTQTPKHLITATGQRVTLRCSPRSGDLSVYWYQQSLDQGLQFLIQYYNGEERAKGNILERFSAQQFPDLHSELNLSSLELGDSALYFCASSVGARGYTEAFFGQGTRLTVV.

J is TRBJ1-1 and V is TRBV3-1 (or the pseudogene TRBV3-2), with D possibly TRBD1 on 6 matching bases. Trimming took 2 bases from V and 1 from J, leaving 17 bases between them. The CDR3 loop spans 17 amino acids. The V gene's germline CDR1 is LGHDT and CDR2 YNNKEL (reference sequence). The CDR3 nucleotides read TGTGCCAGCAGCCAATTCACTGCCGGGACAAAGAACACTGAAGCTTTCTTT. Its protein product is CASSQFTAGTKNTEAFF.

This clone was counted a few times. The chain couples TRBV6-5 to TRBJ1-1, with D unresolved. The V and J ends lost 0 bases and 1 base respectively, with 12 bases between them. Germline CDR1 and CDR2: MNHEY and SVGAGI. The CDR3 sequence is 16 residues long. The CDR3: CASSYSLKEGNTEAFF. The DNA of the CDR3 is TGTGCCAGCAGTTACTCTCTTAAGGAGGGGAACACTGAAGCTTTCTTT.

A few counts support this clone. The V gene is TRBV7-8, the J gene TRBJ1-1; perhaps TRBD1 as D (5 bases). Germline V gives CDR1 SGHVS, CDR2 FQNEAQ. Trimming left V 0 bases short and J 1 base short, with 6 bases between. The CDR3 extends over 14 amino acids. This chain's CDR3 is CASSLADTNTEAFF. CDR3 nucleotides: TGTGCCAGCAGCTTAGCGGACACGAACACTGAAGCTTTCTTT.

The gene calls are TRBV5-8 and TRBJ2-7; unclear D gene. CDR3 length: 14 amino acids. V dropped 4 bases and J dropped 0 bases, with 11 bases sitting between them. Germline values: CDR1 SGHTS, CDR2 YDEGEE. CDR3 amino acids: CASSPESGSYEQYF. Written as DNA, the CDR3 is TGTGCCAGCAGCCCAGAATCGGGCTCCTACGAGCAGTACTTC.

The chain is built from TRBV12-3 or TRBV12-4 and TRBJ1-6; D not resolved. V gave up 7 bases and J gave up 6 bases, with 10 bases separating them. CDR3 length: 13 residues. CDR3 amino acids: CASNSAINSPLHF. CDR3 nucleotide sequence: TGTGCCAGCAATTCAGCTATTAATTCACCCCTCCACTTT.

This clone was detected a few times. This rearrangement joins TRBV18 to TRBJ1-1; 9 bases agree with TRBD1. Germline CDR1 reads KGHSH; CDR2 reads LQKENI. J lost 4 bases, V lost 4 bases, and 16 bases had no gene match. This CDR3 has 18 amino acids. The CDR3 spells CASSRNRQGGSSGTEAFF. In DNA, the CDR3 is TGTGCCAGCTCACGGAACCGACAGGGGGGCTCCTCGGGCACTGAAGCTTTCTTT.

This sequence joins TRBV9 and TRBJ1-2; 7 positions agree with TRBD1. Germline loops: CDR1 SGDLS, CDR2 YYNGEE. After removal of 0 bases from V and 2 bases from J, the junction contained 4 bases not matched to a gene. The CDR3 contains 15 residues. This chain's CDR3 is CASSVEPGGNYGYTF. For the CDR3, the DNA is TGTGCCAGCAGCGTAGAGCCAGGGGGGAACTATGGCTACACCTTC.

A word on this clone: The same CDR3 also results from other DNA sequences found in this sample. This sequence joins TRBV28 and TRBJ1-4; the match to TRBD1 covers 8 bases. The ends lost 6 bases at V and 5 bases at J; junction bases unmatched: 5. The CDR3 covers 14 residues. Germline-derived CDR1 and CDR2 are MDHEN and SYDVKM. The CDR3, as DNA: TGTGCCAGCAGACCATGGACAGGGAATGAAAAACTGTTTTTT. Protein sequence: CASRPWTGNEKLFF.

In the case of this clone: Other DNA sequences in this specimen translate into the identical CDR3. The chain joins TRBV27 to TRBJ1-6; TRBD1 matches 8 bases. This CDR3 spans 14 amino acids. The V and J ends lost 3 bases and 7 bases, in that order; junction bases with no gene match: 2. Germline CDR1 reads MNHEY; CDR2 reads SMNVEV (reference sequence). CDR3 nucleotide sequence: TGTGCCAGCAGTTTCCGACAGGGGAATTCACCCCTCCACTTT. Translated, it gives CASSFRQGNSPLHF.

The genes are TRBV7-2 and TRBJ2-3; 12 bases agree with TRBD2. The germline V gene has CDR1 SGHTA and CDR2 FQGNSA. The CDR3 consists of 16 residues. The V gene end was trimmed by 5 bases and the J gene end by 5 bases; junction bases not matched to a gene: 8. Written as DNA, the CDR3 is TGTGCCAGCAGCCCAGGACTAGCGGGGCTAATAGATACGCAGTATTTT. Translation: CASSPGLAGLIDTQYF.

The V call is TRBV6-5, the J call TRBJ1-5, with 7 bases identical to TRBD1. The CDR3 runs to 14 residues. The trim removed 6 bases at V and 4 bases at J, leaving 6 bases unmatched. In germline, CDR1 is MNHEY, CDR2 SVGAGI. The CDR3 DNA is TGTGCCAGCAGCGAGTACAGGGGTAATCAGCCCCAGCATTTT. Protein sequence: CASSEYRGNQPQHF.

The gene calls are TRBV5-1 and TRBJ2-3; maybe TRBD2 (7 bases). CDR3 length: 16 residues. The germline V gene encodes CDR1 SGHRS and CDR2 YFSETQ. V was clipped by 0 bases and J by 1 base, with 12 bases between them. The CDR3 spells CASSLDSGGRTDTQYF. DNA for the CDR3: TGCGCCAGCAGCTTGGACTCCGGGGGGCGCACAGATACGCAGTATTTT. Filled out from reference TRBV5-1 and TRBJ2-3, the complete variable domain reads KAGVTQTPRYLIKTRGQQVTLSCSPISGHRSVSWYQQTPGQGLQFLFEYFSETQRNKGNFPGRFSGRQFSNSRSEMNVSTLELGDSALYLCASSLDSGGRTDTQYFGPGTRLTVL.

This clone showed up just a few times. The same CDR3 can be traced to other DNA sequences in this sample. CDR3 DNA: TGTGCCAGCAGGCCTAGGGGTACCGGGGAGCTGTTTTTT. It encodes CASRPRGTGELFF. The chain combines TRBV6-6 with TRBJ2-2; D is perhaps TRBD1 (5 bases). The CDR3 consists of 13 residues. The V end was cut by 6 bases, the J end by 5 bases, with 10 bases between. Germline values: CDR1 MNHNY, CDR2 SVGAGI (reference sequence).

This chain uses TRBV6-5 with TRBJ1-1; D remains ambiguous. V dropped 8 bases and J dropped 1 base, with 8 bases sitting between them. Germline V CDR1 and CDR2: MNHEY, SVGAGI. The CDR3 runs 12 residues. CDR3 DNA: TGTGCCAGCGCGAGGGCGAACACTGAAGCTTTCTTT. Its protein product is CASARANTEAFF.

The genes are TRBV19 and TRBJ1-2; TRBD1 agrees at 10 bases. CDR3 length: 16 amino acids. The V gene's germline CDR1 is LNHDA and CDR2 SQIVND (reference sequence). Germline trimming cut 3 bases from V and 2 bases from J; bases unmatched to any gene: 6. The CDR3 loop reads CASSMGTGEKNYGYTF. DNA of the CDR3: TGTGCCAGTAGTATGGGGACAGGGGAGAAGAACTATGGCTACACCTTC.

The CDR3 DNA sequence: TGTGCCAGCAGATGGGACACCCGAGGGGCCGGGGAGCTGTTTTTT. The encoded protein is CASRWDTRGAGELFF. This chain links TRBV6-5 with TRBJ2-2, with D possibly TRBD1 on 6 matching bases. Trimming removed 6 bases from V and 6 bases from J, with 17 bases in between. Germline V gene lookup returns CDR1 MNHEY and CDR2 SVGAGI. This CDR3 region has 15 residues.

This clone has only a few counts. This rearrangement joins TRBV5-1 to TRBJ2-1, with D possibly being TRBD1 (5 bases). This CDR3 comprises 15 residues. From germline, CDR1 is SGHRS and CDR2 YFSETQ. Trimming left V 4 bases short and J 2 bases short, with 13 bases between. Here the CDR3 DNA reads TGCGCCAGCAGCATCCAGGGCCTCCCCTACAATGAGCAGTTCTTC. This translates into CASSIQGLPYNEQFF.

The chain links TRBV25-1 to TRBJ1-1; TRBD1 is a possible D gene (6 bases). CDR3 length equals 13 residues. Trimming took off 7 bases at V and 7 bases at J, with 16 bases between the two ends. Germline loops: CDR1 MGHDK, CDR2 SYGVNS. The CDR3 loop reads CASTPLGAGEAFF. In DNA form, the CDR3 reads TGTGCCAGCACTCCACTGGGGGCAGGTGAAGCTTTCTTT. Supplemented by reference TRBV25-1 and TRBJ1-1, the full variable domain reads EADIYQTPRYLVIGTGKKITLECSQTMGHDKMYWYQQDPGMELHLIHYSYGVNSTEKGDLSSESTVSRIRTEHFPLTLESARPSHTSQYLCASTPLGAGEAFFGQGTRLTVV.

The DNA of the CDR3 is TGTGCCAGCAGCTCCGGGACAGATTTTCACAATGAGCAGTTCTTC. Its protein is CASSSGTDFHNEQFF. The chain couples TRBV7-9 to TRBJ2-1; 7 bases align to TRBD1. The germline gives CDR1 SEHNR, CDR2 FQNEAQ (reference sequence). Losses at the gene ends were 4 bases for V and 5 bases for J; bases not matched to a gene: 8. The CDR3 runs to 15 residues. The full variable domain, rest sourced from reference TRBV7-9 and TRBJ2-1, is DTGVSQNPRHKITKRGQNVTFRCDPISEHNRLYWYRQTLGQGPEFLTYFQNEAQLEKSRLLSDRFSAERPKGSFSTLEIQRTEQGDSAMYLCASSSGTDFHNEQFFGPGTRLTVL.

This chain joins TRBV2 and TRBJ2-7, with D tentatively TRBD2 (5 bases). Trimming took 2 bases from V and 6 from J, leaving 14 bases between them. The CDR3 spans 14 residues. CDR1 SNHLY and CDR2 FYNNEI come from the germline V gene. CDR3 residues: CASSEWELRGEQYF. The CDR3 DNA follows: TGTGCCAGCAGTGAATGGGAGCTTAGAGGCGAGCAGTACTTC.

The chain recombines TRBV15 with TRBJ1-5; TRBD1 matches at 9 bases. After removal of 5 bases from V and 6 bases from J, the junction contained 5 bases not matched to a gene. There are 14 residues in the CDR3. CDR1 LNHNV and CDR2 YYDKDF come from the germline V gene (reference sequence). The CDR3 reads CATSRTGGGQPQHF. The CDR3 DNA reads TGTGCCACCAGCCGCACAGGGGGCGGTCAGCCCCAGCATTTT.

About this clone: The sample carries other DNA sequences with the same CDR3. CDR3 nucleotide sequence: TGCGCCAGCAGCCCCGGACAGGGAGGGACTGAAGCTTTCTTT. Translation gives CASSPGQGGTEAFF. This rearrangement joins TRBV5-1 to TRBJ1-1; 8 nucleotides agree with TRBD1. The CDR3 spans 14 residues. Looked up from germline, CDR1 is SGHRS and CDR2 is YFSETQ. Trimming cost V 4 bases and J 5 bases; bases outside gene matches: 7.